The rows below give T cell receptor beta chains drawn from one sample of a study of post-analysis software for immune sequencing data. TCRdb re-analysed the PCR reads in MiXCR, keeping a single row per CDR3 protein. The table has fewer than 700,000 distinct CDR3 sequences, around 44% seen once; the top ten hold around 1.7%. Sequencing was carried out using blood. The receptors come from a girl under 18 with multiple sclerosis. The CDR3 runs from the conserved cysteine through the conserved F or W. A D gene is named only where the DNA matches it firmly. Clone size is shown for a subset of rows, as once, few, many or a class of expanded clone.

cdr3_nt | cdr3_aa | d_call | j_call | v_call | clone_size
TGTGCCAGCTCCCGGGACAGGATGTATGAGCAGTTCTTC | CASSRDRMYEQFF | TRBD1 | TRBJ2-1 | TRBV2 | few
TGTGCCAGCAGCGCCGGGAGGGGTGGCAATCAGCCCCAGCATTTT | CASSAGRGGNQPQHF | NA | TRBJ1-5 | TRBV11-3 | few
TGTGCCACCAGCCTGAGATTTCCAGGATCGTTGGGCTACACCTTC | CATSLRFPGSLGYTF | NA | TRBJ1-2 | TRBV15 | few
TGTGCCAGCAGTTACCCGGGACAGGGAAACAATGAGCAGTTCTTC | CASSYPGQGNNEQFF | TRBD1 | TRBJ2-1 | TRBV6-5 | NA
TGTGCCAGCAGCCTTGCCGGGACAGGGAACCTTGAGGCCAACGTCCTGACTTTC | CASSLAGTGNLEANVLTF | TRBD1 | TRBJ2-6 | TRBV12-3/TRBV12-4 | few
TGCGCCAGCAGCCCGCGACTAGCGGCGAATGAGCAGTTCTTC | CASSPRLAANEQFF | TRBD2 | TRBJ2-1 | TRBV5-1 | few
TGTGCCAGCAGCCCTATGGGGGTGCAGTACTTC | CASSPMGVQYF | NA | TRBJ2-7 | TRBV12-3/TRBV12-4 | NA
TGTGCCTGGAACCAGAATAATCGCCAGCAGTACTTC | CAWNQNNRQQYF | NA | TRBJ2-5 | TRBV30 | NA
TGTGCCAGCAGCTTAGGGGCAGGGTTGTATCAGCCCCAGCATTTT | CASSLGAGLYQPQHF | NA | TRBJ1-5 | TRBV7-9 | NA
TGTGCCAGCAGTGAATACGGGGAGGAAGCTTTCTTT | CASSEYGEEAFF | NA | TRBJ1-1 | TRBV25-1 | NA
TGTGCCAGCATGAGACTAGCCAACTACGAGCAGTACTTC | CASMRLANYEQYF | TRBD2 | TRBJ2-7 | TRBV2 | NA
TGTGCCAGCAGTTGGCAAACGCGAACTCATCGGAGGGATACGCAGTATTTT | CASSWQTRTHRRDTQYF | NA | TRBJ2-3 | TRBV12-3/TRBV12-4 | few
TGCGCCAGCAGCTCCGGACGCCAAAGAACCCAAGAGACCCAGTACTTC | CASSSGRQRTQETQYF | NA | TRBJ2-5 | TRBV5-1 | few
TGTGCCAGCAGTTCCTGGTTTCTTCAGGCAGGGGAGGGATCCTATAATTCACCCCTCCACTTT | CASSSWFLQAGEGSYNSPLHF | NA | TRBJ1-6 | TRBV6-5 | few
TGCAGTGCTGGGCAGACCTCGGGAGCTTTCTTT | CSAGQTSGAFF | NA | TRBJ1-1 | TRBV20-1 | NA
TGTGCCAGCAGTCGACTAGCGGGAGCCAGCTCCTACGAGCAGTACTTC | CASSRLAGASSYEQYF | TRBD2 | TRBJ2-7 | TRBV12-3/TRBV12-4 | NA
TGTGCCAGCAGTGAAGTGGGACATAGCTCCTACAATGAGCAGTTCTTC | CASSEVGHSSYNEQFF | NA | TRBJ2-1 | TRBV2 | NA
TGCGCCAGCAGCCAAGATTGGGGGGGGTTCAACGAGCAGTACTTC | CASSQDWGGFNEQYF | TRBD2 | TRBJ2-7 | TRBV4-1 | few
TGTGCCAGCAGTGCCGCGCAGGGCTACGAGCAGTACTTC | CASSAAQGYEQYF | NA | TRBJ2-7 | TRBV12-3/TRBV12-4 | NA
TGCAGCGTTGAAAAAGGGATTTATGGCTACACCTTC | CSVEKGIYGYTF | NA | TRBJ1-2 | TRBV29-1 | few
TGCAGTGCTAGCGGACAGAGTGATGTTAACTATGGCTACACCTTC | CSASGQSDVNYGYTF | NA | TRBJ1-2 | TRBV20-1 | NA
TGTGCCAGCAGCGTTGGACAGGGCGGGTCCTATAATTCACCCCTCCACTTT | CASSVGQGGSYNSPLHF | TRBD1 | TRBJ1-6 | TRBV7-2 | NA
TGTGCCAGCAGCTTAATAGCGGGGGACACGGGGTCTGAGCAGTTCTTC | CASSLIAGDTGSEQFF | TRBD2 | TRBJ2-1 | TRBV7-6 | NA
TGTGCCAGCAGTTCCCGACAGGGGGCAACTTCCGACTATGGCTACACCTTC | CASSSRQGATSDYGYTF | TRBD1 | TRBJ1-2 | TRBV6-6 | few
TGTGCCAGCAGATCAACGGACAGCTCCTACGAGCAGTACTTC | CASRSTDSSYEQYF | NA | TRBJ2-7 | TRBV2 | NA
TGCAGTGCTAGGGGTCTGACAGGGCTAACCTACGAGCAGTACTTC | CSARGLTGLTYEQYF | TRBD1 | TRBJ2-7 | TRBV20-1 | NA
TGTGCCAGCAGCTTAGAGGGGGGACCCACTTATGGCTACACCTTC | CASSLEGGPTYGYTF | NA | TRBJ1-2 | TRBV7-9 | few
TGTGCCAGTAAGGCGGGGCCTCAACACACAGATACGCAGTATTTT | CASKAGPQHTDTQYF | NA | TRBJ2-3 | TRBV6-4 | NA
TGTGCCAGCAGCCACCCCAGGGGTGCTGAAGCTTTCTTT | CASSHPRGAEAFF | NA | TRBJ1-1 | TRBV3-1 | NA
TGTGCCAGCACAGGGGAGAACACAGATACGCAGTATTTT | CASTGENTDTQYF | NA | TRBJ2-3 | TRBV12-3/TRBV12-4 | NA
TGTGCCAGCAGCTCAAATTTCGCGGGACAGGGGCGAGATGAGCAGTTCTTC | CASSSNFAGQGRDEQFF | TRBD1 | TRBJ2-1 | TRBV7-9 | NA
TGTGCCAGCACGAAGCGGGAGGTTGGCGAGCAGTACTTC | CASTKREVGEQYF | TRBD2 | TRBJ2-7 | TRBV2 | NA
TGTGCCAGCAGGGCAGAGCCTGGGGCCAACGTCCTGACTTTC | CASRAEPGANVLTF | NA | TRBJ2-6 | TRBV7-6 | few
TGTGCCAGCAGCTTAGGGGGACAGGGATTCTACGAGCAGTACTTC | CASSLGGQGFYEQYF | TRBD1 | TRBJ2-7 | TRBV11-3 | NA